This T cell receptor beta chain comes out of a study of T cell responses to AZD1222 COVID-19 vaccine. Study-wide results and caveats: With dominance at 160-218 and 743-854, vaccine-associated CD4 TCRs spanned spike. Recipients of two AZD1222 doses showed rising Spike-specific TCR breadth and depth.

Trimming shortened V by 0 bases and J by 0 bases, and 9 bases separated the two germline ends. This CDR3 region has 15 residues. The V gene's germline CDR1 is LGHDT and CDR2 YNNKEL (reference sequence). Assay: immunoSEQ multiplex PCR; the TCRdb copy retains only in-frame clones and omits some. The sample holds some 150,000 clones; 88% are singletons and the top ten take about 15%. A remark on this clone: Its antigen remains unidentified.

This receptor was identified in an adult in good health. The rearrangement uses TRBV3-1 (or the pseudogene TRBV3-2) and TRBJ2-7; no definite D call. The sample was peripheral blood, taken on day 0 of AZD1222 vaccination. The CDR3 here is CASSQEYKFSYEQYF. DNA of the CDR3: TGTGCCAGCAGCCAAGAATACAAATTCTCCTACGAGCAGTACTTC.